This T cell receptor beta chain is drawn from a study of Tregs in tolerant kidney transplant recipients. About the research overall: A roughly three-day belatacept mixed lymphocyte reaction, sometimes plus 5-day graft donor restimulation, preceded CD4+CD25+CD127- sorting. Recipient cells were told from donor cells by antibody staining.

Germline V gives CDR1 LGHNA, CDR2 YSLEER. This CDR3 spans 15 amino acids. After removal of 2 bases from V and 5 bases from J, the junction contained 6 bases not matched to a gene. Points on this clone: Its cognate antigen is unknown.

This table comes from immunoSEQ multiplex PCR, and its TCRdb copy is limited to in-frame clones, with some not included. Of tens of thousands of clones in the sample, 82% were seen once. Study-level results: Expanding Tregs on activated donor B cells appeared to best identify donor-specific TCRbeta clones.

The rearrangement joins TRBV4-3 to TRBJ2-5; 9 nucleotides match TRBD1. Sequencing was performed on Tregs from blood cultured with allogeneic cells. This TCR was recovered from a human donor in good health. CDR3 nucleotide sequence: TGCGCCAGCAGCCAATATTGGGACAGGGAGGAGACCCAGTACTTC. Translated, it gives CASSQYWDREETQYF.